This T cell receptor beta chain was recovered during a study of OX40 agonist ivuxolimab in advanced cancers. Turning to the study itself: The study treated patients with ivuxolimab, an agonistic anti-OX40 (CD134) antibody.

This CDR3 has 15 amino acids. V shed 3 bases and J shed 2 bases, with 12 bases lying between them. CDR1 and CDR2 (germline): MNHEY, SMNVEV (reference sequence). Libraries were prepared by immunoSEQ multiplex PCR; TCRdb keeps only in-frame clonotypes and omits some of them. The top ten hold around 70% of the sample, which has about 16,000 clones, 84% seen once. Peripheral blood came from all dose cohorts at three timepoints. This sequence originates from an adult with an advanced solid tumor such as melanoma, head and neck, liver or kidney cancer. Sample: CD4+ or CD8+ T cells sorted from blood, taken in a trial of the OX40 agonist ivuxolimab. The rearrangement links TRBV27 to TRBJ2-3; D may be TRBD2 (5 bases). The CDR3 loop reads CASSFWAGATDTQYF. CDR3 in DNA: TGTGCCAGCAGTTTCTGGGCGGGCGCCACAGATACGCAGTATTTT.